This T cell receptor beta chain was profiled in a study of cytomegalovirus exposure and HLA in healthy donors. The PCR made use of 60 Vbeta and 13 Jbeta primers. TCRdb keeps only in-frame clones here, not all; method: immunoSEQ multiplex PCR. The sample records approximately 160,000 clones, approximately 72% being singletons. Germline CDR1 reads SGHVS; CDR2 reads FQNEAQ. Trimming took 5 bases from V and 2 from J; bases not matched to a gene: 6. The CDR3 runs to 15 residues. Comment on this clone: Its specificity is unknown.

Points from the study as a whole: The authors enumerated roughly 180 TCR beta chains as linked to cytomegalovirus. In a later analysis, V- and J-gene trimming of beta chains associated with a DCLRE1C missense variant, replicated independently. In a later analysis, 16,951 TCR beta sequences were associated with HLA alleles at 0.05 false discovery rate. Reportedly, cytomegalovirus status was diagnosed with high sensitivity and specificity.

Specimen: PBMCs. This sequence joins TRBV7-8 and TRBJ2-1; 7 nucleotides agree with TRBD2. This TCR was recovered from a man in his forties or fifties in good health and CMV-seronegative. The CDR3 loop reads CASSPRLAAYNEQFF. DNA for the CDR3: TGTGCCAGCAGCCCCCGACTAGCCGCCTACAATGAGCAGTTCTTC.